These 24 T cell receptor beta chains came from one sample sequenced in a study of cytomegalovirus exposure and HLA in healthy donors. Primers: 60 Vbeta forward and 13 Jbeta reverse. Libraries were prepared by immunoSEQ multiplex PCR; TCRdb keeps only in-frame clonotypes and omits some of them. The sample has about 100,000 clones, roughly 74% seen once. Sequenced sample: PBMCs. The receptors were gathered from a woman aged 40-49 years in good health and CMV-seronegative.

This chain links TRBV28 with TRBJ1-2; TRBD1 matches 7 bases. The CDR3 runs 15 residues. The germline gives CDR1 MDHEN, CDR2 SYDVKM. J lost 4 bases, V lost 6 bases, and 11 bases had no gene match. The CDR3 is CASRSTGDPAYGYTF. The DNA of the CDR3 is TGTGCCAGCAGATCTACAGGGGACCCCGCCTATGGCTACACCTTC.

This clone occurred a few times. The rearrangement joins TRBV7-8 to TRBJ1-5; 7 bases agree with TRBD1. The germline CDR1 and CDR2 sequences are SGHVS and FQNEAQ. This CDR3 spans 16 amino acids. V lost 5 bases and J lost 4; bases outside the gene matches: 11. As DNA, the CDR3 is TGTGCCAGCAGCGCGAACAGGGGTCTAGCAAATCAGCCCCAGCATTTT. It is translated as CASSANRGLANQPQHF. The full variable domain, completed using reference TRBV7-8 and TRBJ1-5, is GAGVSQSPRYKVAKRGQDVALRCDPISGHVSLFWYQQALGQGPEFLTYFQNEAQLDKSGLPSDRFFAERPEGSVSTLKIQRTQQEDSAVYLCASSANRGLANQPQHFGDGTRLSIL.

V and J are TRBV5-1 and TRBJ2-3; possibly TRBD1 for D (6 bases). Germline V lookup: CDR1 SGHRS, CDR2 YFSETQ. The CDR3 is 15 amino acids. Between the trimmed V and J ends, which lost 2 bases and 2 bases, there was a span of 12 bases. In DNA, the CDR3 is TGCGCCAGCAGCTTTGGCGGACAGCCCACAGATACGCAGTATTTT. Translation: CASSFGGQPTDTQYF.

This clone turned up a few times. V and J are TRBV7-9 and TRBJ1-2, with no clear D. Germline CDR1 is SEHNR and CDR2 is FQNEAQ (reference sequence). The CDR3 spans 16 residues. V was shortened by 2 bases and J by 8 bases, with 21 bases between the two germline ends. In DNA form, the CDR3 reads TGTGCCAGCAGCTTATTGGGCTTCGGACTGGATAACGGCTACACCTTC. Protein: CASSLLGFGLDNGYTF.

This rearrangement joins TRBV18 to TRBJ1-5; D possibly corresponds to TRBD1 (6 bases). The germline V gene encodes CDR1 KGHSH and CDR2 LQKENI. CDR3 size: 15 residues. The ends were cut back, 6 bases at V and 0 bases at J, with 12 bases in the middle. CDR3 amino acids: CASSRGAHSNQPQHF. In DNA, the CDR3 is TGTGCCAGCTCCCGGGGGGCTCATAGCAATCAGCCCCAGCATTTT.

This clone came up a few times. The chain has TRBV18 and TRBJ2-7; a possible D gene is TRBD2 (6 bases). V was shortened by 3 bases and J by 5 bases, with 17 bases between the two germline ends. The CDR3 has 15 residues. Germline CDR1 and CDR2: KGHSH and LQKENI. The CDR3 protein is CASSPLGLPMDEQYF. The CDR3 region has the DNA TGTGCCAGCTCACCGCTGGGACTCCCGATGGACGAGCAGTACTTC. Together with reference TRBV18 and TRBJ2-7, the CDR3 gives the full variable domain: NAGVMQNPRHLVRRRGQEARLRCSPMKGHSHVYWYRQLPEEGLKFMVYLQKENIIDESGMPKERFSAEFPKEGPSILRIQQVVRGDSAAYFCASSPLGLPMDEQYFGPGTRLTVT.

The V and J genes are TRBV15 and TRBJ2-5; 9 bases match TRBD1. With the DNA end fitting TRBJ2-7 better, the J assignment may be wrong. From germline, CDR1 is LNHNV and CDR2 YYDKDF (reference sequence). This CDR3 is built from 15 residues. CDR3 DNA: TGTGCCACCAGCAGAGACCCGGGACAGGGCTACGAGCAGTACTTC. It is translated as CATSRDPGQGYEQYF.

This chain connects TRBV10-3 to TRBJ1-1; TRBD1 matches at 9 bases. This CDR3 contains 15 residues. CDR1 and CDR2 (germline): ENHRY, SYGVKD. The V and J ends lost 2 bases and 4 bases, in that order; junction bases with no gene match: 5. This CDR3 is CAISEPGTGFTEAFF. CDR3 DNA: TGTGCCATCAGTGAGCCCGGGACAGGGTTCACTGAAGCTTTCTTT.

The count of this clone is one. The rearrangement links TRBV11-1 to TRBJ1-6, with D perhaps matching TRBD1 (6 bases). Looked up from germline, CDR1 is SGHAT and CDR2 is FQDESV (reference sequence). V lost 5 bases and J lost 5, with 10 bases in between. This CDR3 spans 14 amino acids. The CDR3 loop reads CASSRTGNNSPLHF. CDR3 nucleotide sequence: TGTGCCAGCAGCCGTACAGGGAATAATTCACCCCTCCACTTT.

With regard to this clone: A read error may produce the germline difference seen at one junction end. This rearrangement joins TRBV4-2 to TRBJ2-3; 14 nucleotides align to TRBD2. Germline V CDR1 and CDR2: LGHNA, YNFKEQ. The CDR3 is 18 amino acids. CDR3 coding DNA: TGTGCCAGCAGCCAAGAGGCGACTAGCGGGAGGGCCGCCGATAAGCAGTATTTT. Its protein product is CASSQEATSGRAADKQYF.

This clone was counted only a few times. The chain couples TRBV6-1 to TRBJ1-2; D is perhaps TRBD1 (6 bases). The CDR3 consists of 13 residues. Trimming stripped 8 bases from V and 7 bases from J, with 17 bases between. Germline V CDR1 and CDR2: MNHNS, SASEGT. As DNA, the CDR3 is TGTGCCAGCCTGTTGGCCCGAGGGGGTGGCTACACCTTC. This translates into CASLLARGGGYTF.

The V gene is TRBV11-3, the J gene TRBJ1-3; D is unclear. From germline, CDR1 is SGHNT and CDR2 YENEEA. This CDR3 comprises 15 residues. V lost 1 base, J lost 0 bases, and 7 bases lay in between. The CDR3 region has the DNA TGTGCCAGCAGCTTAGGACGGAGCTCTGGAAACACCATATATTTT. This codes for CASSLGRSSGNTIYF.

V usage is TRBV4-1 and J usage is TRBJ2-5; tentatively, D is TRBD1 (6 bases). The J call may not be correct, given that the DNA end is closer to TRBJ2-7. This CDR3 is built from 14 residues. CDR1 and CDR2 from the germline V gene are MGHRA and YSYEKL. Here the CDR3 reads CASSQEGQSYEQYF. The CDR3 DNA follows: TGCGCCAGCAGCCAAGAAGGACAGTCCTACGAGCAGTACTTC.

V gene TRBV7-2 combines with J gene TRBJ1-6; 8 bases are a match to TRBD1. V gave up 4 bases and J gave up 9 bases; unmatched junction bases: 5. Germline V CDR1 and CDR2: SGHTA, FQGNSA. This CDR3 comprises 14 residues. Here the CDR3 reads CASSSDRVTSPLHF. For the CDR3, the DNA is TGTGCCAGCAGCTCGGACAGGGTTACTTCACCCCTCCACTTT.

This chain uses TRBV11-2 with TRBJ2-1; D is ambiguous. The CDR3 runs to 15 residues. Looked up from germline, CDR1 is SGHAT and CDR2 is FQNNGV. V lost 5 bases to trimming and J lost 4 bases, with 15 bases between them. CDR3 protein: CASSPDSSSYNEQFF. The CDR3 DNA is TGTGCCAGCAGCCCAGACTCGTCAAGTTACAATGAGCAGTTCTTC.

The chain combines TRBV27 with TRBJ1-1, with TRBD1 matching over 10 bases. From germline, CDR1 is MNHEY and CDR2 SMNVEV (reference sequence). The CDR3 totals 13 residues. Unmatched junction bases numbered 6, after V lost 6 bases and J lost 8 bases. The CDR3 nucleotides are TGTGCCAGCAGCCATTCGGACAGGGGGGAAGCTTTCTTT. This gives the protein CASSHSDRGEAFF.

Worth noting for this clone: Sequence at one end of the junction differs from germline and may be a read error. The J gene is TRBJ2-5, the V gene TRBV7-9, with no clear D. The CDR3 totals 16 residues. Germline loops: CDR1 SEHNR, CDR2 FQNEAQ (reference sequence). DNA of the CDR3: TGTTCCAGCAGCTTAGTTGTTTCCCTAATACAAGAGACCCAGTACTTC. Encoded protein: CSSSLVVSLIQETQYF.

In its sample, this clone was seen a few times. The DNA for the CDR3 is TGTGCCAGCAGCCCCGGTGTTGGGCCCTACAATGAGCAGTTCTTC. Translation gives CASSPGVGPYNEQFF. The chain is built from TRBV7-9 and TRBJ2-1; no definite D call. V lost 5 bases, J lost 2 bases, and 13 bases lay in between. This CDR3 has 15 residues. Germline V gene lookup returns CDR1 SEHNR and CDR2 FQNEAQ (reference sequence).

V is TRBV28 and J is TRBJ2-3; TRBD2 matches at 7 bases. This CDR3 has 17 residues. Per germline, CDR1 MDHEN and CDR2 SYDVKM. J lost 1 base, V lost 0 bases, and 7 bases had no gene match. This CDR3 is CASSLWASGRGTDTQYF. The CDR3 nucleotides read TGTGCCAGCAGTTTATGGGCTAGCGGAAGGGGCACAGATACGCAGTATTTT. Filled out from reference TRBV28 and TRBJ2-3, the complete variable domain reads DVKVTQSSRYLVKRTGEKVFLECVQDMDHENMFWYRQDPGLGLRLIYFSYDVKMKEKGDIPEGYSVSREKKERFSLILESASTNQTSMYLCASSLWASGRGTDTQYFGPGTRLTVL.

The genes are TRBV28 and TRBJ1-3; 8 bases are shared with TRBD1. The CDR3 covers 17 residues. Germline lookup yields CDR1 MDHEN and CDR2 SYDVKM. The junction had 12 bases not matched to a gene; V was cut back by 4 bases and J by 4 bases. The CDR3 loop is CASSYTGGVRGGNTIYF. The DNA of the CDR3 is TGTGCCAGCAGTTACACAGGGGGAGTAAGGGGAGGAAACACCATATATTTT.

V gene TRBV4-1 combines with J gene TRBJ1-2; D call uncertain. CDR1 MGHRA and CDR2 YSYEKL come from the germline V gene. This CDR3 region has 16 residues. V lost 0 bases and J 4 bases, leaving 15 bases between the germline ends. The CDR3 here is CASSQDRDEVPYGYTF. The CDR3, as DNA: TGCGCCAGCAGCCAAGATCGCGATGAGGTGCCCTATGGCTACACCTTC.

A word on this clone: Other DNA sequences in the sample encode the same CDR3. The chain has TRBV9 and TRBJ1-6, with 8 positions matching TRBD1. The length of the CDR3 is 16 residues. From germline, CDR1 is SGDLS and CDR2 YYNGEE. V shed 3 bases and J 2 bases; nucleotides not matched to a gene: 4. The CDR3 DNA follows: TGTGCCAGCAGCGAAGGACAGGGCCCCTATAATTCACCCCTCCACTTT. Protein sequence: CASSEGQGPYNSPLHF.

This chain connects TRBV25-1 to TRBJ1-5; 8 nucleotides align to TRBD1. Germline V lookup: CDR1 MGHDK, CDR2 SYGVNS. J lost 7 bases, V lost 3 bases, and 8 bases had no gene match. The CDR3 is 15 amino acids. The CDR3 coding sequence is TGTGCCAGCAGTGATTGGACAGGGAATTCGCAGCCCCAGCATTTT. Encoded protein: CASSDWTGNSQPQHF.

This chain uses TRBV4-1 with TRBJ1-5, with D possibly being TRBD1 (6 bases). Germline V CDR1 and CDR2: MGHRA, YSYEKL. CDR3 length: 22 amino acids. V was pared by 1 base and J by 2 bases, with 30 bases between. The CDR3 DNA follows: TGCGCCAGCAGCCAAGCTCCCAGTGGTAAGATAGTTGCAGGGGCAGGCAATCAGCCCCAGCATTTT. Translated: CASSQAPSGKIVAGAGNQPQHF.